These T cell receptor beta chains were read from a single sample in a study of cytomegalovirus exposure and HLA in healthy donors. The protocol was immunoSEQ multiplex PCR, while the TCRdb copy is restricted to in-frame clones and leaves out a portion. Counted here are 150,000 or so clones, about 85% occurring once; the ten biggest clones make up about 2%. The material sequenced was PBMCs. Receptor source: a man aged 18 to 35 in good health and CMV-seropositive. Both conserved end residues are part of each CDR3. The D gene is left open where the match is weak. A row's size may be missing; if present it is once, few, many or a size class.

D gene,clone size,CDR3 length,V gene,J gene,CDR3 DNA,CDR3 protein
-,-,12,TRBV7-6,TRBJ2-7,TGTGCCAGCAGTGATTCGGCCTACGAGCAGTACTTC,CASSDSAYEQYF
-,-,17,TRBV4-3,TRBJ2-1,TGCGCCAGCAGCCCCACCGTAGCGGCTCTCTCCTACAATGAGCAGTTCTTC,CASSPTVAALSYNEQFF
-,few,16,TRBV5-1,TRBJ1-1,TGCGCCAGCAGCCCATCAGGGGTATTTGGGAACACTGAAGCTTTCTTT,CASSPSGVFGNTEAFF
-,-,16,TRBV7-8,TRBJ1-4,TGTGCCAGCAGCTTCTACAGGGATACAACTAATGAAAAACTGTTTTTT,CASSFYRDTTNEKLFF
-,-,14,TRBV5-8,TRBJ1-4,TGTGCCAGCACCGGGGGACGGAATAATGAAAAACTGTTTTTT,CASTGGRNNEKLFF
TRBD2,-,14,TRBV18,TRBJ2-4,TGTGCCAGCTCGCCCGCTAGCGGGGCAAACAGTCAGTACTTC,CASSPASGANSQYF
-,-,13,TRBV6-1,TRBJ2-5,TGTGCCATCCAATGGGCTTTTCAAGAGACCCAGTACTTC,CAIQWAFQETQYF
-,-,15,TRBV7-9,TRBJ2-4,TGTGCCAGCAGCTCCTCTTTTTGGCAGGGTGACATTCAGTACTTC,CASSSSFWQGDIQYF
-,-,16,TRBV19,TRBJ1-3,TGTGCCAGTAGTATAGATCGCCGGGGTTATTCGGACACCATATATTTT,CASSIDRRGYSDTIYF
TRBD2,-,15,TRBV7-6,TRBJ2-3,TGTGCCAGCAGCATACTAGCGGGGGCTAGGGATACGCAGTATTTT,CASSILAGARDTQYF
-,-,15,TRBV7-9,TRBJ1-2,TGTGCCAGCAGCTTAGCGCGACAGCTTAACTATGGCTACACCTTC,CASSLARQLNYGYTF
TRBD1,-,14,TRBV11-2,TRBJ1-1,TGTGCCAGCAGCTCGGGACAGAGAAACACTGAAGCTTTCTTT,CASSSGQRNTEAFF
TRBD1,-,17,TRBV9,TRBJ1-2,TGTGCCAGCAGCGTACCCCGGACAGGGACGCTGAGCTATGGCTACACCTTC,CASSVPRTGTLSYGYTF
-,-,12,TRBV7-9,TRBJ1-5,TGTGCCAGCAGCTCCAGGGGCCAGCCCCAGCATTTT,CASSSRGQPQHF
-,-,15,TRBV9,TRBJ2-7,TGTGCCAGCAGCGTAGATGGCCAGGGGCCGGGCGAGCAGTACTTC,CASSVDGQGPGEQYF
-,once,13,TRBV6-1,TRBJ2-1,TGTGCCAGCCAAAGAGACTCCTACAATGAGCAGTTCTTC,CASQRDSYNEQFF
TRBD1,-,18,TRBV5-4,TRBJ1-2,TGTGCCAGCAGCCCAGGACAGGCGGGCCTACTACCCCTTTATGGCTACACCTTC,CASSPGQAGLLPLYGYTF
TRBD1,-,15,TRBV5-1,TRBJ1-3,TGCGCCAGCTCTATGACAGGGAGCTCTGGAAACACCATATATTTT,CASSMTGSSGNTIYF
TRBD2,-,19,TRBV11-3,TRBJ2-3,TGTGCCAGCAGTTCCATCGGGACTAGCGGGGTTTTTCGCACAGATACGCAGTATTTT,CASSSIGTSGVFRTDTQYF
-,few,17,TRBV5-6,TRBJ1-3,TGTGCCAGCAGCACTCAACATGCCGGGACACTGGGAAACACCATATATTTT,CASSTQHAGTLGNTIYF
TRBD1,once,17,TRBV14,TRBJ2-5,TGTGCCAGCAGCCCATACCGGGACAGGGGATTTCAAGAGACCCAGTACTTC,CASSPYRDRGFQETQYF
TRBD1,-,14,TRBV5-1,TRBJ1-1,TGCGCCAGCAGCTTGGAAACAGGGGGCACTGAAGCTTTCTTT,CASSLETGGTEAFF
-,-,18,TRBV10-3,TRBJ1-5,TGTGCCATCAGTGAACTAAAGGAGGAGTTCCTTAGCAATCAGCCCCAGCATTTT,CAISELKEEFLSNQPQHF
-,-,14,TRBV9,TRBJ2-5,TGTGCCAGCAGCGCGGGGCCAGGGGGGGAGACCCAGTACTTC,CASSAGPGGETQYF
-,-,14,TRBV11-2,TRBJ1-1,TGTGCCAGCAGCTTAGCCCAGAGTGGTCGGGGAGCTTTCTTT,CASSLAQSGRGAFF
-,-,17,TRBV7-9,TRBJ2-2,TGTGCCAGCAGCCCAACGACGTCTAGCGCTCATGTGGGGGAGCTGTTTTTT,CASSPTTSSAHVGELFF
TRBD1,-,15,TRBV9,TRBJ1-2,TGTGCCAGCAGCCTCCCCCAAGGGGGCGATCCTCGCTACACCTTC,CASSLPQGGDPRYTF
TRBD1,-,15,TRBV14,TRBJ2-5,TGTGCCAGCAGCCAAGATGCAGGGGGCGCGGAGACCCAGTACTTC,CASSQDAGGAETQYF
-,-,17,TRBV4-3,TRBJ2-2,TGCGCCAGCAGCCCAGGAACAGGGCTTGGTAATGTCGGGGAGCTGTTTTTT,CASSPGTGLGNVGELFF
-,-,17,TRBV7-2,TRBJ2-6,TGTGCCAGCAGCTTTCCTTCAGGGTTTTCTGGGGCCAACGTCCTGACTTTC,CASSFPSGFSGANVLTF
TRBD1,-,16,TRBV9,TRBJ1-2,TGTGCCAGCAGCGTCCGGACAGGGGGCGGGAGGGATGGCTACACCTTC,CASSVRTGGGRDGYTF
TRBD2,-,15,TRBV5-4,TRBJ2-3,TGTGCCAGCAGCAGGGCTAGCGGCGACACAGATACGCAGTATTTT,CASSRASGDTDTQYF
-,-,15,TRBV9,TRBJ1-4,TGTGCCAGCAGCGGACCGGGACAAGCTAATGAAAAACTGTTTTTT,CASSGPGQANEKLFF
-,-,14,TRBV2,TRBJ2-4,TGTGCCAGCAGTGGGCAGGTAGCCAAAAACATTCAGTACTTC,CASSGQVAKNIQYF
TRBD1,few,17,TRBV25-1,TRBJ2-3,TGTGCCAGCAGGGTGCTTTGGACAGGGGGGTCAGCAGATACGCAGTATTTT,CASRVLWTGGSADTQYF
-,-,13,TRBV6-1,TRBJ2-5,TGTGCCAGCAGGGACTTCTACCAAGAGACCCAGTACTTC,CASRDFYQETQYF
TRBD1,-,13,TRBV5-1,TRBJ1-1,TGCGCCAGCAGAACAGGGGGGAACACTGAAGCTTTCTTT,CASRTGGNTEAFF
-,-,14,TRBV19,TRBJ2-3,TGTGCCAGTAGTATTGGTGGGGGCCCAGATACGCAGTATTTT,CASSIGGGPDTQYF
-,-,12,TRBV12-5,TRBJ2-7,TGTGCTAGTGTTGGCCCCACCTACGAGCAGTACTTC,CASVGPTYEQYF
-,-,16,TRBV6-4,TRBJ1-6,TGTGCCAGCAGCGCCGGCCCAGGGGTTTTTAATACACCCCTCCACTTT,CASSAGPGVFNTPLHF
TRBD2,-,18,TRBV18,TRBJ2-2,TGTGCCAGCTCACAGAGGGTTCGGACTAGCGAGAACACCGGGGAGCTGTTTTTT,CASSQRVRTSENTGELFF
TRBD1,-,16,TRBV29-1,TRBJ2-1,TGCACCCACCTCCCCCAACAGGGGTTAGGGCCCAATGAGCAGTTCTTC,CTHLPQQGLGPNEQFF
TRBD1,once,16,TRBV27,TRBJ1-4,TGTGCCAGCAGTCTAGGAATGGGACAGGGCGTTGAAAAACTGTTTTTT,CASSLGMGQGVEKLFF
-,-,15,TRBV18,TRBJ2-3,TGTGCCAGCTCACCCCTTAGCGGACTTGGGGATACGCAGTATTTT,CASSPLSGLGDTQYF
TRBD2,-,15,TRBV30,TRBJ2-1,TGTGCCTGGACTCATATGGCGCGGGGGGCTAATGAGCAGTTCTTC,CAWTHMARGANEQFF
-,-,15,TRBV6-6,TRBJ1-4,TGTGCCAGCAGTTACCTGCGGAGGGTCGACGAAAAACTGTTTTTT,CASSYLRRVDEKLFF
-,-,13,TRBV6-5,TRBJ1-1,TGTGCCAGCAGTTACTCGATGGGGGGGAAAGCTTTCTTT,CASSYSMGGKAFF
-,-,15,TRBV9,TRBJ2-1,TGTGCCAGCAGCGTAGGGCTAGCGCGGAATAATGAGCAGTTCTTC,CASSVGLARNNEQFF
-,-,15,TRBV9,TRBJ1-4,TGTGCCAGCAGCGTAGGCGGTACAACTAATGAAAAACTGTTTTTT,CASSVGGTTNEKLFF
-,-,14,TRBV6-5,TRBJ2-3,TGTGCCAGCAGTTCTCTTCGGGGCACAGATACGCAGTATTTT,CASSSLRGTDTQYF